The T cell receptor (beta chain) described here comes from a study of T cells in Graves' hyperthyroidism and ophthalmopathy (dated by TCRdb to the late 2010s). A note on the overall study: Peripheral blood samples were taken at initial diagnosis, before any treatment was given. TCR V-J signatures able to tell the groups apart were searched for in a discovery cohort of around 95 patients, of whom over 40 had Graves' ophthalmopathy and 55 to 60 had stable Graves' hyperthyroidism. Whether ophthalmopathy could be predicted prospectively was tested in an independent validation cohort made up of approximately 19 hyperthyroidism patients plus 17 patients who later progressed to ophthalmopathy. The approximately 90 discovery patients were randomly split 7:3 into training and test sets. Thyroid tissue and blood T-cell repertoires from about 6 Graves' hyperthyroidism patients were also compared in the study. After sampling, hyperthyroidism patients received methimazole starting at 30 mg daily, and ophthalmopathy patients received high-dose intravenous methylprednisolone. The paper describes TCR Vbeta CDR3 sequencing of around 130 peripheral blood samples, made up of under 50 ophthalmopathy patients, roughly 75 hyperthyroidism patients and roughly 17 progressor patients.

TCR beta CDR3 regions were amplified from RNA transcripts. For the first round of RT-PCR on the TCR CDR3, the HTBI primer set was used together with the Qiagen OneStep RT-PCR kit. The libraries were constructed in a second round of multiplex PCR and then size-selected and purified. Sequencing of the libraries was done on an Illumina HiSeq2000 using paired-end 100 bp reads. Concerning the study's data processing: SOAPnuke was used to process the raw data, throwing out any read that contained adapters or uncalled bases, had a mean Phred below 15, or lacked an exact constant-primer or identifier match. COPE v1.2.5 was used to merge the high-quality paired reads, and each unique nucleotide sequence was defined as a clonotype. MiTCR v1.1 was used to align the clonotypes against IMGT TRBV, TRBD and TRBJ reference segments. The analysis was restricted to V-J combinations with a frequency above 0.0001, which together covered 99% to 99.2% of the repertoires. A TCS score was defined as the ratio between F50 (clonal expansion) and ExV (chaos), using BLOSUM62-based TCRdist between CDR3 peptides within each V-J. Welch's t-statistics and random forest reduced roughly 530 V-J features to 10 to 15, which were used in a naive Bayes classifier (R e1071). The public sequencing data were trimmed at Q25 with fastp and processed into clonotypes with MiXCR by TCRdb, which kept only in-frame beta chains. Every entry covers one CDR3 protein and lists the most common genes and DNA from its rows. Here the V and J calls rest on TCRdb's processing, not on the authors' analysis. The sample table shows fewer than 700,000 distinct CDR3 sequences, and roughly 15% are seen once. 3.5% to 4% of the sample rests with the top ten.

From its cysteine to its phenylalanine, the CDR3 spans 15 amino acids. Only the CDR3 region is kept as DNA, spanning 45 bases read in frame from base 1. Clipping removes 6 bases from V and 1 base from J, with 4 as the unmatched junction base count. As encoded in the germline V gene, CDR1 is MNHNS while CDR2 is SASEGT. Stable Graves' hyperthyroidism was defined as the absence of progression to ophthalmopathy over 18 months of follow-up. The hyperthyroidism patients were between 18 and 65 years old and newly diagnosed, with a disease duration of less than 2 months. Exclusion was applied to patients with uncontrolled infections, other autoimmune diseases, pregnancy or lactation. Clinical symptoms, serum thyroxine and TRAb, thyroid ultrasound, and orbital computed tomography formed the basis for the diagnoses. PBMCs were separated from roughly 9.3 ml of fresh peripheral blood using Ficoll-Paque density gradient centrifugation. Total RNA was extracted using Trizol reagent, and RNA quality was assessed on an Agilent 2100 Bioanalyzer.

This clonotype was detected many times. Its cognate antigen has yet to be identified. Per-base qualities were not stored, and no clone one base away is much larger. Study-wide conclusions, independent of this receptor: In validation, the model predicted progression to ophthalmopathy with approximately 71% sensitivity and 72% to 85% specificity, a median of 6.5 months before onset. A model built on a 13 V-J signature distinguished ophthalmopathy from stable hyperthyroidism, reaching roughly 88% sensitivity and approximately 83% specificity in cross-validation and 80%/75% in testing. Sample size was not statistically predetermined, and investigators were not blinded to group allocation. Most expanded thyroid clonotypes (frequency above 0.001) were also detected in blood, a finding suggesting that blood repertoires may reflect thyroid immune responses.

The sequence derives from a woman between 25 and 40 years old with Graves' hyperthyroidism. Sequencing was carried out using blood. The chain couples TRBV6-1 to TRBJ2-1; 9 middle bases align to TRBD1. The DNA is TGTGCCAGCAGAACAGGGGGCGAGTCCTACAATGAGCAGTTCTTC. It is translated as CASRTGGESYNEQFF.